These 16 T cell receptor beta chains share one sample of origin, sequenced in a study of T cells in Graves' hyperthyroidism and ophthalmopathy. Amplified TCR beta CDR3 regions came from RNA transcripts. The HTBI primer set served for first-round RT-PCR of the TCR CDR3. TCRdb reprocessed the multiplex PCR reads via MiXCR and lists one record per CDR3 protein. This table holds about 640,000 distinct CDR3 sequences, 20% found once. Sequences were obtained from blood. These receptors all stem from a man younger than 45 with Graves' ophthalmopathy.

The table lists this clonotype with many counts. This chain joins TRBV12-3 or TRBV12-4 and TRBJ2-5; 8 nucleotides line up with TRBD1. The CDR3 extends over 13 amino acids. The junction had 3 bases not matched to a gene; V was cut back by 6 bases and J by 3 bases. CDR3 residues: CASREQGEETQYF. CDR3 bases: TGTGCCAGCAGGGAACAGGGGGAAGAGACCCAGTACTTC.

The chain carries TRBV24-1 and TRBJ1-1; D gene ambiguous. V lost 9 bases and J lost 7, with 8 bases in between. This CDR3 contains 10 residues. Germline V CDR1 and CDR2: KGHDR, SFDVKD. CDR3 amino acids: CATRPIEAFF. CDR3 coding DNA: TGTGCCACCCGGCCCATTGAAGCTTTCTTT.

This clonotype was found a few times. The chain joins TRBV5-1 to TRBJ2-3, with 9 bases lining up with TRBD1. The V and J ends lost 3 bases and 5 bases, in that order; junction bases with no gene match: 4. The CDR3 spans 14 residues. The V gene's germline CDR1 is SGHRS and CDR2 YFSETQ. The CDR3 loop reads CASSSGTGKDTQYF. CDR3 sequence (DNA): TGCGCCAGCAGCTCGGGGACAGGGAAAGATACGCAGTATTTT.

This clonotype was seen at least ten times. The V gene is TRBV11-2, the J gene TRBJ2-1; 10 bases align to TRBD2. J lost 4 bases, V lost 0 bases, and 6 bases had no gene match. Germline assignment: CDR1 SGHAT and CDR2 FQNNGV. This CDR3 comprises 17 residues. The CDR3 sequence is CASSLDAAGGPYNEQFF. For the CDR3, the DNA is TGTGCCAGCAGCTTAGACGCAGCGGGAGGGCCATACAATGAGCAGTTCTTC.

This clonotype was observed at least ten times. This chain joins TRBV7-9 and TRBJ1-3; 10 bases are shared with TRBD1. The ends lost 4 bases at V and 7 bases at J; junction bases unmatched: 7. The CDR3 is made up of 15 amino acids. Germline CDR1 and CDR2: SEHNR and FQNEAQ (reference sequence). DNA of the CDR3: TGTGCCAGCAGCTCCCGGACAGGGGGTGTTAACACCATATATTTT. Its protein is CASSSRTGGVNTIYF.

The chain couples TRBV29-1 to TRBJ2-2; tentative D call: TRBD1 (6 bases). This CDR3 is 12 amino acids long. From germline, CDR1 is SQVTM and CDR2 ANQGSEA. V lost 7 bases, J lost 5 bases, and 11 bases lay in between. This CDR3 is CSGSGETGELFF. In nucleotides, the CDR3 is TGCAGCGGATCAGGGGAAACCGGGGAGCTGTTTTTT.

There are a few counts of this clonotype. Here the CDR3 DNA reads TGTGCCAGCAGCTACGGACAGGGCAGAACCTACGAGCAGTACTTC. The encoded protein is CASSYGQGRTYEQYF. The J gene is TRBJ2-7, the V gene TRBV5-8, with 8 nucleotides matching TRBD1. V was pared by 3 bases and J by 2 bases, with 7 bases of the junction left unmatched. The CDR3 extends over 15 amino acids. The germline gives CDR1 SGHTS, CDR2 YDEGEE.

The sample holds many counts of this clonotype. The chain links TRBV7-2 to TRBJ2-7, with 9 bases that match TRBD2. Germline V gene sequence: CDR1 SGHTA, CDR2 FQGNSA. The V segment lost 1 base and the J segment 5 bases; nucleotides outside the gene matches: 15. The CDR3 length is 18 residues. CDR3 region: CASSLVESGRYRLDEQYF. The CDR3 bases are TGTGCCAGCAGCTTAGTCGAAAGCGGGAGGTATCGGTTAGACGAGCAGTACTTC. Full variable domain (rest looked up from reference TRBV7-2 and TRBJ2-7): GAGVSQSPSNKVTEKGKDVELRCDPISGHTALYWYRQSLGQGLEFLIYFQGNSAPDKSGLPSDRFSAERTGGSVSTLTIQRTQQEDSAVYLCASSLVESGRYRLDEQYFGPGTRLTVT.

This clonotype was detected many times. This chain uses TRBV6-1 with TRBJ1-2; D call uncertain. The germline V gene has CDR1 MNHNS and CDR2 SASEGT. The length of the CDR3 is 10 residues. Deletions cut 5 bases from V and 5 bases from J, with 3 bases between. In nucleotides, the CDR3 is TGTGCCAGCAGTTTATATGGCTACACCTTC. This codes for CASSLYGYTF.

V and J are TRBV10-3 and TRBJ1-5, with D perhaps matching TRBD1 (5 bases). Germline lookup yields CDR1 ENHRY and CDR2 SYGVKD. The germline V and J ends were trimmed by 3 bases and 9 bases, with 9 bases remaining between them. This CDR3 is 12 amino acids long. CDR3 in DNA: TGTGCCATCAGTGATAGGGGATGGCCCCAGCATTTT. It is translated as CAISDRGWPQHF.

The chain couples TRBV6-6 to TRBJ1-1, with D possibly TRBD1 on 5 matching bases. CDR3 length: 15 residues. V was trimmed by 2 bases and J by 1 base, leaving 11 bases between them. Germline loops: CDR1 MNHNY, CDR2 SVGAGI (reference sequence). CDR3 sequence reads: CASSYGGTENTEAFF. DNA of the CDR3: TGTGCCAGCAGTTACGGGGGTACGGAGAACACTGAAGCTTTCTTT.

This clonotype is a singleton in its sample. This chain links TRBV6-1 with TRBJ2-7; D perhaps matches TRBD1 (6 bases). There are 15 residues in the CDR3. Looked up from germline, CDR1 is MNHNS and CDR2 is SASEGT. The V end was cut by 3 bases, the J end by 6 bases, with 18 bases between. The CDR3: CASSDFNRDLGEQYF. In DNA, the CDR3 is TGTGCCAGCAGTGATTTTAACAGGGATCTCGGCGAGCAGTACTTC.

This clonotype came up many times. The chain combines TRBV20-1 with TRBJ1-1; D might be TRBD1 (5 bases). Germline CDR1 is DFQATT and CDR2 is SNEGSKA (reference sequence). This CDR3 has 13 amino acids. The germline V and J ends were trimmed by 1 base and 5 bases, with 11 bases remaining between them. CDR3 sequence reads: CSARGQSITEAFF. The DNA of the CDR3 is TGCAGTGCTAGAGGACAGTCTATAACTGAAGCTTTCTTT.

J is TRBJ2-5 and V is TRBV7-8; 9 bases agree with TRBD1. Looked up from germline, CDR1 is SGHVS and CDR2 is FQNEAQ. This CDR3 has 16 residues. After removal of 5 bases from V and 2 bases from J, the junction contained 9 bases not matched to a gene. The CDR3 nucleotides read TGTGCCAGCAGCCAGAACAGGGGGCGAGGTCAAGAGACCCAGTACTTC. Translated, it gives CASSQNRGRGQETQYF.

The table lists this clonotype with many counts. The chain links TRBV28 to TRBJ2-1; D is possibly TRBD2 (5 bases). V was cut by 7 bases and J by 9 bases, with 10 bases left in between. CDR3 length: 11 residues. Germline CDR1 and CDR2: MDHEN and SYDVKM. CDR3 nucleotide sequence: TGTGCCAGCATAATGGGGAGTGAGCAGTTCTTC. Protein product: CASIMGSEQFF.

The CDR3 nucleotides are TGTGCCAGCGGACGGGGCCGCACAGATACGCAGTATTTT. It is translated as CASGRGRTDTQYF. The gene calls are TRBV27 and TRBJ2-3; possibly TRBD1 or TRBD2 for D (5 bases each). This CDR3 has 13 residues. Germline CDR1 reads MNHEY; CDR2 reads SMNVEV (reference sequence). Trimming cost V 8 bases and J 1 base, with 10 bases left between them.